These 14 T cell receptor beta chains originate from one sample sequenced in a study of response to subunit inactivated influenza vaccine. TCRdb called the RT-PCR reads again in MiXCR, with one record for every CDR3 protein. Of more than 600,000 distinct CDR3 sequences in the sample, roughly 20% were seen once. This specimen consisted of PBMCs from blood, obtained around 5 days after vaccination. Every receptor here comes from a man aged 50 to 59 who received an inactivated influenza vaccine.

The V and J genes are TRBV6-5 and TRBJ1-1; D gene ambiguous. V lost 6 bases and J 5 bases, leaving 19 bases between the germline ends. Per the germline V gene, CDR1 is MNHEY and CDR2 is SVGAGI. This CDR3 comprises 15 residues. For the CDR3, the DNA is TGTGCCAGCAGCTATGGGATTCTCTTGGGGACTGAAGCTTTCTTT. This gives the protein CASSYGILLGTEAFF.

The gene calls are TRBV10-3 and TRBJ2-3, with 9 nucleotides matching TRBD2. Germline V lookup: CDR1 ENHRY, CDR2 SYGVKD. This CDR3 spans 18 amino acids. The ends lost 3 bases at V and 6 bases at J; junction bases unmatched: 16. The DNA for the CDR3 is TGTGCCATCAGTGACCCGCTCCGGTTAGCGGGGGTCGGGGATACGCAGTATTTT. The encoded protein is CAISDPLRLAGVGDTQYF.

The table lists this clonotype with many counts. This rearrangement joins TRBV29-1 to TRBJ1-5; 11 nucleotides align to TRBD1. The germline V gene encodes CDR1 SQVTM and CDR2 ANQGSEA. This CDR3 has 13 amino acids. Losses at the gene ends were 8 bases for V and 7 bases for J; bases not matched to a gene: 7. This chain's CDR3 is CSPRTGGLQPQHF. CDR3 nucleotide sequence: TGCAGCCCGAGGACAGGGGGCTTGCAGCCCCAGCATTTT.

On this clonotype: The junction departs from germline at one end; a sequencing error may be responsible. The chain recombines TRBV18 with TRBJ2-1; 9 nucleotides match TRBD1. The CDR3 runs to 15 residues. Germline CDR1 is KGHSH and CDR2 is LQKENI. The CDR3 region is CASSGDRGSYNEQLF. Here the CDR3 DNA reads TGTGCCAGCTCAGGAGACAGGGGGAGCTACAATGAGCAGCTCTTC.

The chain links TRBV27 to TRBJ2-7; 9 bases map to TRBD2. Germline assignment: CDR1 MNHEY and CDR2 SMNVEV (reference sequence). Germline trimming cut 6 bases from V and 3 bases from J; bases unmatched to any gene: 9. This CDR3 is 15 amino acids long. Written as DNA, the CDR3 is TGTGCCAGCAGGCGTAGCGGGAGTACGTTCTACGAGCAGTACTTC. Its translation is CASRRSGSTFYEQYF.

V gene TRBV20-1 combines with J gene TRBJ1-6; TRBD1 is a possible D gene (6 bases). Trimming shortened V by 6 bases and J by 5 bases, and 11 bases separated the two germline ends. The CDR3 sequence is 13 residues long. Germline CDR1 and CDR2: DFQATT and SNEGSKA (reference sequence). The CDR3 loop is CSAEPGDNSPLHF. The CDR3 nucleotides are TGCAGTGCAGAGCCAGGGGATAATTCACCCCTCCACTTT.

This chain links TRBV20-1 with TRBJ2-3; tentative D call: TRBD2 (6 bases). CDR1 DFQATT and CDR2 SNEGSKA come from the germline V gene (reference sequence). CDR3 length: 15 amino acids. Trimming stripped 0 bases from V and 2 bases from J, with 12 bases between. CDR3 bases: TGCAGTGCTAGAGATCGGCGGGGAGACACAGATACGCAGTATTTT. Protein sequence: CSARDRRGDTDTQYF.

The V and J genes are TRBV5-1 and TRBJ2-2; 9 bases fit TRBD1. This CDR3 region has 16 residues. CDR1 and CDR2 (germline): SGHRS, YFSETQ. V was pared by 2 bases and J by 3 bases, with 5 bases of the junction left unmatched. The CDR3 loop reads CASSFGDRAYTGELFF. CDR3 DNA sequence: TGCGCCAGCAGCTTTGGGGACAGGGCCTACACCGGGGAGCTGTTTTTT.

The chain joins TRBV28 to TRBJ1-1; D is ambiguous. V was shortened by 1 base and J by 2 bases, with 2 bases between the two germline ends. Germline CDR1 reads MDHEN; CDR2 reads SYDVKM. The CDR3 consists of 12 residues. The DNA of the CDR3 is TGTGCCAGCAGTTTATACAACACTGAAGCTTTCTTT. This translates into CASSLYNTEAFF.

This chain connects TRBV3-1 to TRBJ2-7; 12 bases match TRBD2. V lost 4 bases to trimming and J lost 0 bases; unmatched junction nucleotides: 4. This CDR3 contains 16 residues. CDR1 and CDR2 from the germline V gene are LGHDT and YNNKEL (reference sequence). The chain's CDR3 is CASSPTSGSGSYEQYF. CDR3 nucleotides: TGTGCCAGCAGCCCGACTAGCGGGAGTGGCTCCTACGAGCAGTACTTC.

There are many counts of this clonotype. This rearrangement joins TRBV10-3 to TRBJ2-7; D might be TRBD2 (5 bases). Germline CDR1 ENHRY, CDR2 SYGVKD. Trimming shortened V by 4 bases and J by 1 base, and 11 bases separated the two germline ends. This CDR3 region has 14 residues. CDR3 residues: CAISGAGNSYEQYF. The CDR3 coding sequence is TGTGCCATCAGTGGGGCGGGCAATTCCTACGAGCAGTACTTC.

The chain employs TRBV20-1 and TRBJ1-5; the D gene is possibly TRBD1 (5 bases). Germline V gene lookup returns CDR1 DFQATT and CDR2 SNEGSKA (reference sequence). This CDR3 is 13 amino acids long. V was trimmed by 5 bases and J by 0 bases, leaving 8 bases between them. The CDR3 DNA follows: TGCAGTGCTCGACAGATTAGCAATCAGCCCCAGCATTTT. It translates to CSARQISNQPQHF.

In its sample, this clonotype was seen once. The J gene is TRBJ2-7, the V gene TRBV11-2, with a possible D match to TRBD1 (5 bases). This CDR3 is 15 amino acids long. The germline V and J ends were trimmed by 5 bases and 3 bases, with 17 bases remaining between them. The germline gives CDR1 SGHAT, CDR2 FQNNGV. CDR3 residues: CASSVLYGADYEQYF. The CDR3 DNA reads as TGTGCCAGCAGCGTCCTCTATGGGGCGGACTACGAGCAGTACTTC.

This clonotype was counted a few times. This chain uses TRBV7-9 with TRBJ2-2; perhaps TRBD2 as D (5 bases). V lost 5 bases and J lost 3, with 13 bases in between. This CDR3 has 15 residues. Germline V gene data show CDR1 as SEHNR and CDR2 as FQNEAQ (reference sequence). CDR3 sequence (DNA): TGTGCCAGCAGCCCCGGTTCTAGCTACACCGGGGAGCTGTTTTTT. Encoded protein: CASSPGSSYTGELFF.